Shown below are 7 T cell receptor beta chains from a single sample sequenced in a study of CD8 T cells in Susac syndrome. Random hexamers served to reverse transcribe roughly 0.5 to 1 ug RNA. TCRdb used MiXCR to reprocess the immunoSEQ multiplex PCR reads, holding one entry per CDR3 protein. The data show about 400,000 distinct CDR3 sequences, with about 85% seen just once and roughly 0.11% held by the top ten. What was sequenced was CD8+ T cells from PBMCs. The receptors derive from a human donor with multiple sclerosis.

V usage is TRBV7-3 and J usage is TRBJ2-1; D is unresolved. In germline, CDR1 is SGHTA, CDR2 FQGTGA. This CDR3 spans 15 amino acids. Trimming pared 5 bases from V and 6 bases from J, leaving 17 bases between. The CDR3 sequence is CASSPLDNIGNEQFF. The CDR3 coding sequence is TGTGCCAGCAGCCCGCTTGACAATATCGGCAATGAGCAGTTCTTC.

CDR3 sequence reads: CASSLGTRDSPYEQYF. In DNA, the CDR3 is TGTGCCAGCAGCTTAGGGACACGGGACAGCCCTTACGAGCAGTACTTC. J is TRBJ2-7 and V is TRBV7-9; 7 bases match TRBD1. The CDR3 consists of 16 residues. The germline V gene has CDR1 SEHNR and CDR2 FQNEAQ (reference sequence). V was pared by 1 base and J by 4 bases, with 10 bases of the junction left unmatched. Based on the CDR3 plus reference TRBV7-9 and TRBJ2-7, the full variable domain is DTGVSQNPRHKITKRGQNVTFRCDPISEHNRLYWYRQTLGQGPEFLTYFQNEAQLEKSRLLSDRFSAERPKGSFSTLEIQRTEQGDSAMYLCASSLGTRDSPYEQYFGPGTRLTVT.

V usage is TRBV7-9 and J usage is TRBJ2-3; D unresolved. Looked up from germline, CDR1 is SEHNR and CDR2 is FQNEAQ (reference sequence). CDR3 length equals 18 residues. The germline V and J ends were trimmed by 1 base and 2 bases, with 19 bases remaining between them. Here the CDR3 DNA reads TGTGCCAGCAGCTTAGATAGACTCGAGACACTTCCCACAGATACGCAGTATTTT. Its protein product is CASSLDRLETLPTDTQYF.

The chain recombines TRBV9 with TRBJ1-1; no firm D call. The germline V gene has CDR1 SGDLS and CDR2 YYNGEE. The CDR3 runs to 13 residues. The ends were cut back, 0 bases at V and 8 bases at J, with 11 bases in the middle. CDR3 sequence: CASSVDPAGEAFF. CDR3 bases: TGTGCCAGCAGCGTAGACCCCGCGGGAGAAGCTTTCTTT.

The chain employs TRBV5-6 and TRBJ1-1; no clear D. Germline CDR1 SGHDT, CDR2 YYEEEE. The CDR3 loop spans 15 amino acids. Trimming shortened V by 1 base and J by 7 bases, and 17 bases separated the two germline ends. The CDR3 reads CASSLIRARRGEAFF. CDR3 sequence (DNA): TGTGCCAGCAGCTTGATCCGGGCCCGCCGTGGTGAAGCTTTCTTT.

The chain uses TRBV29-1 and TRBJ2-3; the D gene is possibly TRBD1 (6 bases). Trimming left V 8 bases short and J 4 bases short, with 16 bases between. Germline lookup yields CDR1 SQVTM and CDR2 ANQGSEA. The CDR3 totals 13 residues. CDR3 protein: CSPDGGIADTQYF. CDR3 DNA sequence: TGCAGCCCTGATGGGGGCATCGCAGATACGCAGTATTTT.

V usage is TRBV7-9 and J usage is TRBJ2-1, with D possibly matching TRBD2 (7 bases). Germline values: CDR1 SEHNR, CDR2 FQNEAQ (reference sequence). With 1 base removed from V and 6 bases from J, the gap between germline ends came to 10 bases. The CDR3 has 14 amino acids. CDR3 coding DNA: TGTGCCAGCAGCTTAGTACGGGGGGCCAATGAGCAGTTCTTC. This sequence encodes CASSLVRGANEQFF.